A single sample is the source of the 28 T cell receptor beta chains below, sequenced in a study of identical twins. One entry per CDR3 protein results from TCRdb running MiXCR on the 5' RACE reads. This sample has about 460,000 distinct CDR3 sequences; around 14% occur once, and the top ten carry approximately 0.52%. This sample also appeared in a second study, on yellow fever vaccine responses in identical twins.

Sequenced: CD4+ T cells sorted from blood. The receptors come from a young woman in good health.

The rearrangement joins TRBV28 to TRBJ2-3; D gene unclear. The ends were cut back, 5 bases at V and 1 base at J, with 10 bases in the middle. Germline CDR1 and CDR2: MDHEN and SYDVKM. The CDR3 totals 14 residues. CDR3 sequence: CASSRAGGTDTQYF. In DNA, the CDR3 is TGTGCCAGCAGTCGGGCAGGTGGCACAGATACGCAGTATTTT.

This sequence joins TRBV24-1 and TRBJ2-1; 13 bases fit TRBD2. CDR1 is KGHDR, CDR2 SFDVKD, per germline. CDR3 length: 16 residues. Trimming removed 4 bases from V and 7 bases from J; junction bases left unmatched: 6. The CDR3 reads CATSDPGLAGNNEQFF. The CDR3 DNA sequence: TGTGCCACCAGTGACCCGGGACTAGCGGGAAATAATGAGCAGTTCTTC.

The V and J genes are TRBV3-1 and TRBJ2-3, with 9 bases aligning to TRBD2. Germline values: CDR1 LGHDT, CDR2 YNNKEL (reference sequence). This CDR3 comprises 15 residues. The ends lost 1 base at V and 4 bases at J; junction bases unmatched: 3. CDR3 region: CASSQAAGGPDTQYF. The DNA of the CDR3 is TGTGCCAGCAGCCAAGCCGCGGGGGGGCCAGATACGCAGTATTTT.

CDR3 in DNA: TGCGCCAGCAGCTTGGGTAGGACAGGGGGGACTGAAGCTTTCTTT. It specifies CASSLGRTGGTEAFF. The chain links TRBV5-1 to TRBJ1-1; 10 bases match TRBD1. Germline lookup yields CDR1 SGHRS and CDR2 YFSETQ. Germline trimming cut 0 bases from V and 5 bases from J; bases unmatched to any gene: 4. CDR3 length: 15 amino acids.

This clonotype was observed a few times. This rearrangement joins TRBV5-1 to TRBJ1-5; D remains ambiguous. Germline CDR1 and CDR2: SGHRS and YFSETQ. CDR3 size: 13 residues. With 0 bases removed from V and 6 bases from J, the gap between germline ends came to 7 bases. CDR3 in DNA: TGCGCCAGCAGCTTGGAAGTCGGTCAGCCCCAGCATTTT. Protein: CASSLEVGQPQHF.

The V call is TRBV5-5, the J call TRBJ2-7, with 7 nucleotides matching TRBD2. The CDR3 extends over 15 amino acids. With V trimmed by 4 bases and J by 3 bases, 10 bases remained unmatched. Looked up from germline, CDR1 is SGHKS and CDR2 is YYEKEE (reference sequence). CDR3 DNA sequence: TGTGCCAGCAGCGGGGTAACGGGAGGATTCTACGAGCAGTACTTC. It codes for CASSGVTGGFYEQYF.

J is TRBJ2-7 and V is TRBV6-5; the match to TRBD1 covers 7 bases. After removal of 0 bases from V and 3 bases from J, the junction contained 5 bases not matched to a gene. Germline assignment: CDR1 MNHEY and CDR2 SVGAGI. The CDR3 contains 15 residues. The CDR3 DNA reads TGTGCCAGCAGTTACTCGGGGGACAGTAACTACGAGCAGTACTTC. It specifies CASSYSGDSNYEQYF.

This clonotype was counted only a few times. The chain combines TRBV6-4 with TRBJ2-2; D remains unclear. V lost 5 bases and J 5 bases, leaving 9 bases between the germline ends. The CDR3 covers 13 residues. Germline-derived CDR1 and CDR2 are MRHNA and SNTAGT. The CDR3 sequence is CASSHQVTGELFF. CDR3 DNA: TGTGCCAGCAGTCACCAAGTAACCGGGGAGCTGTTTTTT.

The chain recombines TRBV7-8 with TRBJ1-6; TRBD1 is a possible D gene (5 bases). The germline V gene encodes CDR1 SGHVS and CDR2 FQNEAQ. The length of the CDR3 is 12 residues. Trimming removed 5 bases from V and 14 bases from J, with 13 bases in between. CDR3 in DNA: TGTGCCAGCAGCACCCCCCGGGACGCCCTCCACTTT. It yields the protein CASSTPRDALHF.

This clonotype was observed a few times. The CDR3 DNA sequence: TGTGCCAGCAGCTTCAAGCCGAAAGAGACCCAGTACTTC. This encodes CASSFKPKETQYF. The chain carries TRBV7-2 and TRBJ2-5; no clear D gene. Germline CDR1 SGHTA, CDR2 FQGNSA. The CDR3 spans 13 residues. Trimming stripped 3 bases from V and 3 bases from J, with 8 bases between.

This clonotype was seen many times. J is TRBJ1-1 and V is TRBV7-9; D is undetermined. This CDR3 is built from 14 residues. The germline V gene encodes CDR1 SEHNR and CDR2 FQNEAQ (reference sequence). V was clipped by 4 bases and J by 8 bases, with 17 bases between them. CDR3 DNA sequence: TGTGCCAGCAGCTCTAGCTGGGGTAGGTCGGAAGCTTTCTTT. Amino acids: CASSSSWGRSEAFF.

This clonotype was detected only a few times. V gene TRBV5-1 combines with J gene TRBJ1-2; 8 nucleotides match TRBD1. The CDR3 has 14 amino acids. Germline V gene data show CDR1 as SGHRS and CDR2 as YFSETQ. J gave up 7 bases and V 4 bases, and 9 bases lay outside the gene matches. The chain's CDR3 is CASSPSQGASGYTF. DNA of the CDR3: TGCGCCAGCAGCCCATCCCAGGGGGCCTCTGGCTACACCTTC.

There are a few counts of this clonotype. The chain links TRBV24-1 to TRBJ2-1; 11 nucleotides match TRBD2. J was trimmed by 5 bases and V by 0 bases; bases with no gene match: 5. CDR3 length equals 17 residues. CDR1 and CDR2 from the germline V gene are KGHDR and SFDVKD. The CDR3 DNA sequence: TGTGCCACCAGTGATTTGGCGACTAGCGGGACTCACAATGAGCAGTTCTTC. This gives the protein CATSDLATSGTHNEQFF.

V and J are TRBV3-1 and TRBJ2-7; tentatively, D is TRBD2 (5 bases). V lost 3 bases to trimming and J lost 7 bases, with 10 bases between them. Germline CDR1 and CDR2: LGHDT and YNNKEL (reference sequence). The CDR3 sequence is 12 residues long. CDR3 DNA sequence: TGTGCCAGCAGCCACGCGGGCTGGGAGCAGTACTTC. Its protein product is CASSHAGWEQYF.

V gene TRBV29-1 combines with J gene TRBJ1-1; D is undetermined. The germline V gene encodes CDR1 SQVTM and CDR2 ANQGSEA. This CDR3 region has 12 residues. V was clipped by 5 bases and J by 5 bases, with 12 bases between them. The CDR3 sequence is CSVLKGGTEAFF. The DNA of the CDR3 is TGCAGCGTTCTTAAGGGTGGGACTGAAGCTTTCTTT.

The sample holds a few counts of this clonotype. The chain links TRBV19 to TRBJ2-1; no reliable D call. This CDR3 spans 13 amino acids. The germline V and J ends were trimmed by 5 bases and 5 bases, with 10 bases remaining between them. Germline-derived CDR1 and CDR2 are LNHDA and SQIVND (reference sequence). In DNA, the CDR3 is TGTGCCAGTAGTTTATCCACGAACAATGAGCAGTTCTTC. Protein product: CASSLSTNNEQFF. Based on the CDR3 plus reference TRBV19 and TRBJ2-1, the full variable domain is DGGITQSPKYLFRKEGQNVTLSCEQNLNHDAMYWYRQDPGQGLRLIYYSQIVNDFQKGDIAEGYSVSREKKESFPLTVTSAQKNPTAFYLCASSLSTNNEQFFGPGTRLTVL.

This clonotype has more than one count but fewer than ten. The J gene is TRBJ1-1, the V gene TRBV24-1; 9 bases are shared with TRBD1. Germline loops: CDR1 KGHDR, CDR2 SFDVKD. J gave up 5 bases and V 2 bases, and 2 bases lay outside the gene matches. This CDR3 comprises 14 residues. The CDR3 reads CATSDSDRGTEAFF. The CDR3 bases are TGTGCCACCAGTGATTCGGACAGGGGAACTGAAGCTTTCTTT.

This clonotype was recorded many times. The V call is TRBV12-3 or TRBV12-4, the J call TRBJ2-1; 8 bases match TRBD1. The CDR3 runs 15 residues. V dropped 6 bases and J dropped 2; count of bases not matched to a gene: 6. Here the CDR3 reads CASREETGAYNEQFF. CDR3 nucleotides: TGTGCCAGCAGGGAGGAGACAGGGGCCTACAATGAGCAGTTCTTC.

DNA of the CDR3: TGCAGTGCTAGTAGGGCCCCACTCACAGCCGGGGACGAGCAGTACTTC. This gives the protein CSASRAPLTAGDEQYF. The V gene is TRBV20-1, the J gene TRBJ2-7; perhaps TRBD2 as D (5 bases). Germline loops: CDR1 DFQATT, CDR2 SNEGSKA (reference sequence). The CDR3 contains 16 residues. The ends were cut back, 3 bases at V and 5 bases at J, with 23 bases in the middle.

Only a few counts were recorded for this clonotype. The V gene is TRBV7-8, the J gene TRBJ2-3; tentatively, D is TRBD1 or TRBD2 (6 bases each). This CDR3 is 16 amino acids long. V gave up 8 bases and J gave up 1 base, with 19 bases separating them. CDR1 and CDR2 from the germline V gene are SGHVS and FQNEAQ. The CDR3, as DNA: TGTGCCAGCTCCGGGGGCCTCAGAAGGGGCACAGATACGCAGTATTTT. It translates to CASSGGLRRGTDTQYF.

The J gene is TRBJ2-1, the V gene TRBV7-9, with 10 bases fitting TRBD1. CDR3 length: 15 residues. Germline loops: CDR1 SEHNR, CDR2 FQNEAQ (reference sequence). J lost 7 bases, V lost 1 base, and 4 bases had no gene match. This CDR3 is CASSLEGQGRNEQFF. The CDR3 nucleotides read TGTGCCAGCAGCTTAGAGGGACAGGGGAGGAATGAGCAGTTCTTC.

V usage is TRBV9 and J usage is TRBJ1-6; D gene uncertain. The CDR3 consists of 15 residues. CDR1 is SGDLS and CDR2 is YYNGEE in the germline V gene. Trimming cost V 0 bases and J 6 bases, with 10 bases left between them. The CDR3, as DNA: TGTGCCAGCAGCGTAGGAATAGATTTTAATTCACCCCTCCACTTT. Translated, it gives CASSVGIDFNSPLHF.

This chain uses TRBV7-9 with TRBJ2-2; TRBD1 aligns across 9 bases. V lost 1 base and J lost 6; bases outside the gene matches: 3. Germline CDR1 SEHNR, CDR2 FQNEAQ (reference sequence). This CDR3 is 15 amino acids long. CDR3 residues: CASSLERQGAGELFF. CDR3 DNA: TGTGCCAGCAGCTTAGAGAGACAGGGGGCCGGGGAGCTGTTTTTT.

The chain has TRBV7-6 and TRBJ2-7, with D unresolved. CDR3 length: 13 residues. Trimming removed 4 bases from V and 0 bases from J, with 7 bases in between. The germline V gene has CDR1 SGHVS and CDR2 FNYEAQ. The CDR3 spells CASSSFDSYEQYF. The CDR3 region has the DNA TGTGCCAGCAGCTCCTTTGACTCCTACGAGCAGTACTTC.

This clonotype was seen a few times. V is TRBV5-5 and J is TRBJ1-1, with D tentatively TRBD1 (5 bases). Germline lookup yields CDR1 SGHKS and CDR2 YYEKEE (reference sequence). The CDR3 has 14 residues. Between the trimmed V and J ends, which lost 3 bases and 7 bases, there was a span of 16 bases. This CDR3 reads CASSSDGTTYEAFF. The DNA for the CDR3 is TGTGCCAGCAGCTCTGACGGGACGACGTATGAAGCTTTCTTT.

The genes are TRBV20-1 and TRBJ2-5; 7 bases agree with TRBD2. CDR1 and CDR2 (germline): DFQATT, SNEGSKA (reference sequence). V lost 0 bases to trimming and J lost 2 bases; unmatched junction nucleotides: 12. The CDR3 runs 17 residues. The CDR3 here is CSARDRGSGILQETQYF. The CDR3 coding sequence is TGCAGTGCTAGAGATAGAGGAAGCGGGATACTACAAGAGACCCAGTACTTC.

This clonotype was recorded many times. This sequence joins TRBV18 and TRBJ2-3; 7 positions match TRBD1. Germline V lookup: CDR1 KGHSH, CDR2 LQKENI. V lost 3 bases, J lost 4 bases, and 1 base stayed unmatched. CDR3 length: 13 residues. CDR3 DNA: TGTGCCAGCTCACCTCAGGGGGCAGATACGCAGTATTTT. Translated, it gives CASSPQGADTQYF.

This clonotype was counted a few times. The rearrangement uses TRBV5-1 and TRBJ2-2; 7 nucleotides align to TRBD2. Trimming removed 3 bases from V and 1 base from J; junction bases left unmatched: 6. This CDR3 has 16 residues. Germline V lookup: CDR1 SGHRS, CDR2 YFSETQ. CDR3 amino acids: CASSWGIAGNTGELFF. The CDR3 nucleotides are TGCGCCAGCAGCTGGGGGATAGCGGGGAACACCGGGGAGCTGTTTTTT.